The 7 T cell receptor beta chains below all came from one sample that was sequenced in a study of STAT3 mutations in large granular lymphocyte leukemia. The repertoire was sequenced with immunoSEQ multiplex PCR; TCRdb's copy has only in-frame clones and lacks some. The sample holds over 25,000 clones, around 88% seen once. Whole-study findings and limits: In T-cell large granular lymphocyte leukemia, about half of patients showed multiple immunodominant subclonotypes.

Their target antigens are unknown. Material: peripheral blood mononuclear cells. These receptors were obtained from a man between 60 and 75 years old with T-cell large granular lymphocyte leukemia. Some clones in this sample may be carry-over from other donors' samples.

This chain links TRBV7-6 with TRBJ2-7; TRBD2 matches 7 bases. CDR1 is SGHVS, CDR2 FNYEAQ, per germline. This CDR3 is built from 14 residues. V was pared by 1 base and J by 6 bases, with 6 bases of the junction left unmatched. CDR3 in amino acids: CASSLGSGGREQYF. CDR3 bases: TGTGCCAGCAGCTTAGGTTCGGGAGGACGCGAGCAGTACTTC.

The V call is TRBV30, the J call TRBJ2-7; 11 bases agree with TRBD2. The CDR3 has 13 amino acids. CDR1 and CDR2 from the germline V gene are GTSNPN and SVGIG (reference sequence). This CDR3 is CAAGTSGAYEQYF. The DNA for the CDR3 is TGTGCTGCCGGGACTAGCGGCGCCTACGAGCAGTACTTC.

The rearrangement joins TRBV5-6 to TRBJ2-5; possibly TRBD1 or TRBD2 for D (7 bases each). This CDR3 region has 16 residues. Germline loops: CDR1 SGHDT, CDR2 YYEEEE. Trimming pared 4 bases from V and 1 base from J, leaving 17 bases between. The CDR3 here is CASSLRGGTPQETQYF. Here the CDR3 DNA reads TGTGCCAGCAGCCTCAGGGGGGGGACACCCCAAGAGACCCAGTACTTC.

The J gene is TRBJ2-2, the V gene TRBV2; 9 bases map to TRBD2. Germline assignment: CDR1 SNHLY and CDR2 FYNNEI. This CDR3 contains 16 residues. V was pared by 3 bases and J by 4 bases, with 6 bases of the junction left unmatched. DNA of the CDR3: TGTGCCAGCAGTGAGCCGAGCGGGAGGAGCACCGGGGAGCTGTTTTTT. Residues: CASSEPSGRSTGELFF.

CDR3 DNA: TGTGCCAGCAGCTTAGGTAGCGGGAGTAGGGAGCAGTTCTTC. The encoded protein is CASSLGSGSREQFF. The V call is TRBV7-2, the J call TRBJ2-1; 9 bases are shared with TRBD2. Germline V CDR1 and CDR2: SGHTA, FQGNSA. V lost 1 base to trimming and J lost 10 bases; unmatched junction nucleotides: 5. The CDR3 runs to 14 residues.

J is TRBJ2-2 and V is TRBV29-1; D might be TRBD2 (5 bases). The ends were cut back, 5 bases at V and 4 bases at J, with 11 bases in the middle. The CDR3 contains 13 residues. In germline, CDR1 is SQVTM, CDR2 ANQGSEA. CDR3 sequence reads: CSVSGGSTGELFF. The CDR3 bases are TGCAGCGTTAGTGGTGGGAGCACCGGGGAGCTGTTTTTT.

The chain couples TRBV4-1 to TRBJ2-2; D call uncertain. V lost 5 bases to trimming and J lost 4 bases, with 11 bases between them. The CDR3 contains 14 residues. CDR1 and CDR2 (germline): MGHRA, YSYEKL. Written as DNA, the CDR3 is TGCGCCAGCAGCACAGCTCAGCGCACCGGGGAGCTGTTTTTT. Translation: CASSTAQRTGELFF.